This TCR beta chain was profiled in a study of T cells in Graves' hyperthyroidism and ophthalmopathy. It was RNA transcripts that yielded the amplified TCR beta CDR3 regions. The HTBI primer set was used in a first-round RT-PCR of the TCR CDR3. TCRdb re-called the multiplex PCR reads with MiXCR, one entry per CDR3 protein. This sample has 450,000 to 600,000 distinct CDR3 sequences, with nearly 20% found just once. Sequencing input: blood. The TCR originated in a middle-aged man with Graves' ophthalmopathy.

For the CDR3, the DNA is TGTGCCAGCAGTTTTGGCAGGGTCCGGGAGCTGTTTTTT. As protein: CASSFGRVRELFF. The chain employs TRBV12-3 or TRBV12-4 and TRBJ2-2; TRBD1 is a possible D gene (5 bases). The CDR3 contains 13 residues. V gave up 3 bases and J gave up 9 bases, with 11 bases separating them.